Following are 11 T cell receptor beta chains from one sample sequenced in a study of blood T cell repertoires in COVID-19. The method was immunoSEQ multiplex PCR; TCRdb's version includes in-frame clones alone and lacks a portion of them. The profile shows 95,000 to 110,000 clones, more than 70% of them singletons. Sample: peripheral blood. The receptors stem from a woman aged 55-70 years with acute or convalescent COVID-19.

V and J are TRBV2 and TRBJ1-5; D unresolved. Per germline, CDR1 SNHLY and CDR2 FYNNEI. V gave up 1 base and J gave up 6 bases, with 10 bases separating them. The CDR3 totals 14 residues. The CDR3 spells CASSEGNSAQPQHF. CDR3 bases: TGTGCCAGCAGTGAAGGTAACAGTGCTCAGCCCCAGCATTTT.

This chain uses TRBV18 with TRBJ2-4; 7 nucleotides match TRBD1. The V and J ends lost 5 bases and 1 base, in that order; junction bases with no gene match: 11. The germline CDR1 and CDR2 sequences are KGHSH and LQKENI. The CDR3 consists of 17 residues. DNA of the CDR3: TGTGCCAGCTCATTCCGGACAGGCAAAGGGGCCAAAAACATTCAGTACTTC. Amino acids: CASSFRTGKGAKNIQYF.

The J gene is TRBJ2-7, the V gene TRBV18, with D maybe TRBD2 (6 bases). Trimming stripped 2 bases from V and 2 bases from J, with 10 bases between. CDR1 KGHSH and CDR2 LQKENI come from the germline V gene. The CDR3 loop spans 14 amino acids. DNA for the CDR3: TGTGCCAGCTCACCAAGGGACTTACCCTACGAGCAGTACGTC. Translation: CASSPRDLPYEQYV.

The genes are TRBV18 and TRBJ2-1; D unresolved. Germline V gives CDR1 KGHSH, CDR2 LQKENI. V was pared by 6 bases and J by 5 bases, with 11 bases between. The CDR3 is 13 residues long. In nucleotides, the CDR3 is TGTGCCAGCTCGTTCATTCGCGACAATGAGCAGTTCTTC. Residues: CASSFIRDNEQFF.

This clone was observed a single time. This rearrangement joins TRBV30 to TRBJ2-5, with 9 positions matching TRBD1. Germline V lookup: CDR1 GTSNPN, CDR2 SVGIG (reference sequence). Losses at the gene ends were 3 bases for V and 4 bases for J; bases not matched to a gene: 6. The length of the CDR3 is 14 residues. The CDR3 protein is CAWSPGQGLETQYF. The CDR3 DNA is TGTGCCTGGAGCCCGGGACAGGGTTTAGAGACCCAGTACTTC.

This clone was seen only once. CDR3 amino acids: CASSGLAGTTDTQYF. In DNA, the CDR3 is TGTGCCAGCAGTGGACTAGCGGGGACCACAGATACGCAGTATTTT. This chain connects TRBV6-4 to TRBJ2-3, with 11 positions matching TRBD2. The ends lost 4 bases at V and 2 bases at J; junction bases unmatched: 2. Germline CDR1 reads MRHNA; CDR2 reads SNTAGT. The CDR3 consists of 15 residues.

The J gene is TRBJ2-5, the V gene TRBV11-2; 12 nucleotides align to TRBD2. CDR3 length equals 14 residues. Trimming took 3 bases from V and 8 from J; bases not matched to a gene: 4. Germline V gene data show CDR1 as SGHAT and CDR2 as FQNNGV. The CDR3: CASSLASGGGTQYF. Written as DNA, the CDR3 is TGTGCCAGCAGCTTGGCTAGCGGGGGGGGAACCCAGTACTTC.

The CDR3 coding sequence is TGTGCCAGCAGCGCTGGGCCCCTAGCGGAGCAGTTCTTC. It codes for CASSAGPLAEQFF. The chain uses TRBV7-3 and TRBJ2-1; perhaps TRBD2 as D (6 bases). V was shortened by 5 bases and J by 10 bases, with 15 bases between the two germline ends. This CDR3 comprises 13 residues. Germline CDR1 and CDR2: SGHTA and FQGTGA.

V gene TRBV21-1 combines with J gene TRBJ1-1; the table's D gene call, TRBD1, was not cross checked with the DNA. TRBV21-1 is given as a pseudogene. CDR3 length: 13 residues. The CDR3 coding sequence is TGTGCCAGCAGCGAACAGGGATGGAGTGAAGCTTTCTTT. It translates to CASSEQGWSEAFF.

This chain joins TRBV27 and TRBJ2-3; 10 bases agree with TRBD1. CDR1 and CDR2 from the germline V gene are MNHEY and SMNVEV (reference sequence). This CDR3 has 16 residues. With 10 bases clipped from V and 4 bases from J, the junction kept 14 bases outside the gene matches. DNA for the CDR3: TGTGCCATACATCTAGCCGGGGACAGGGGCCCAGATACGCAGTATTTT. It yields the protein CAIHLAGDRGPDTQYF.

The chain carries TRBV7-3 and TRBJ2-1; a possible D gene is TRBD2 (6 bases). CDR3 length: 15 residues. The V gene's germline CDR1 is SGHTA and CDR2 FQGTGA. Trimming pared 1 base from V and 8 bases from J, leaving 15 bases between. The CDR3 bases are TGTGCCAGCAGCTTAAAATCGGGGGACCCCGATGAGCAGTTCTTC. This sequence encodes CASSLKSGDPDEQFF.